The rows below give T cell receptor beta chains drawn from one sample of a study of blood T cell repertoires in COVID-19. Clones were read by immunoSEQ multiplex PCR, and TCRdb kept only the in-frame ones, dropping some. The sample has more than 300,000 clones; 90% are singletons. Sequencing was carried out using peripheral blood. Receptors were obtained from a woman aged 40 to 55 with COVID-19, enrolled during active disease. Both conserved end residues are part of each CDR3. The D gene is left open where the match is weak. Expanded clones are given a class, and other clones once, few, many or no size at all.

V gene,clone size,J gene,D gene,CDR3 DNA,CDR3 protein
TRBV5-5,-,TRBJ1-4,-,TGTGCCAGCAGCTTACCAGGGTTGGGAGGTAATGAAAAACTGTTTTTT,CASSLPGLGGNEKLFF
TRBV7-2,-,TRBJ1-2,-,TGTGCCAGCAGCTTGTTTTCGGATCAGCGGGGCTACACCTTC,CASSLFSDQRGYTF
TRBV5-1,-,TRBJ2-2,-,TGCGCCAGCACCCTAGGAAACACCGGGGAGCTGTTTTTT,CASTLGNTGELFF
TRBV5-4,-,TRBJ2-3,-,TGTGCCAGCAGCTTGGGAAGAACTAGCACAGATACGCAGTATTTT,CASSLGRTSTDTQYF
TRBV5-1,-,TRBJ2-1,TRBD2,TGCGCCAGCAGCTTGGTTGCGGGGGGGCTCGATGAGCAGTTCTTC,CASSLVAGGLDEQFF
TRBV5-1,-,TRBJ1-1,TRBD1,TGCGCCAGCAGGGGGGACAGAGCGAACACTGAAGCTTTCTTT,CASRGDRANTEAFF
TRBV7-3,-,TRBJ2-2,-,TGTGCCAGCAGCTTACAAGTGGGGCCGAACACCGGGGAGCTGTTTTTT,CASSLQVGPNTGELFF
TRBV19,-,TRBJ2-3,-,TGTGCCAGTGCAGGGGCGACCACAGATACGCAGTATTTT,CASAGATTDTQYF
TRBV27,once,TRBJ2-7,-,TGTGCCAGCCCCGTGCGGTCCACATCCTACGAGCAGTACTTC,CASPVRSTSYEQYF
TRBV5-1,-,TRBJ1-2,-,TGCGCCAGCAGCTTGACCGGTAGTCGGGAGGGATATGGCTACACCTTC,CASSLTGSREGYGYTF
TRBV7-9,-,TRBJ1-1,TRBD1,TGTGCCAGCAGCGGACAGGGGAACACTGAAGCTTTCTTT,CASSGQGNTEAFF
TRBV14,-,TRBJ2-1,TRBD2,TGTGCCAGCAGCCAGGACCGACTAGCGGGGGAGAAGAATGAGCAGTTCTTC,CASSQDRLAGEKNEQFF
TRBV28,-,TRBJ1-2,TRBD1,TGTGCCAGCAGTCCATCGGACAGGACAGGCTATGGCTACACCTTC,CASSPSDRTGYGYTF
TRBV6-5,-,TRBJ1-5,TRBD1,TGTGCCAGCAGTTACGCGGGACAGACCTATCAGCCCCAGCATTTT,CASSYAGQTYQPQHF
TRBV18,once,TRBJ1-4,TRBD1,TGTGCCAGCTCTCCGAGGGGACAGGGGCCTAATGAAAAACTGTTTTTT,CASSPRGQGPNEKLFF
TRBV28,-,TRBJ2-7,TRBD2,TGTGCCAGCACCCCAGGACTAGCTGGGTCCTACGAGCAGTACTTC,CASTPGLAGSYEQYF
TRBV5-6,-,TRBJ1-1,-,TGTGCCAGCAGCCCCGGGGTAAACACTGAAGCTTTCTTT,CASSPGVNTEAFF
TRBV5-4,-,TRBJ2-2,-,TGTGCCAGCAGCTGGAGGAGGGGCGCCGGGGAGCTGTTTTTT,CASSWRRGAGELFF
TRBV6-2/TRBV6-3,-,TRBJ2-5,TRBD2,TGTGCCAGCAGCCGGGGGGGACACGCCGGGACTAGGGGACGCGAGACCCAGTACTTC,CASSRGGHAGTRGRETQYF
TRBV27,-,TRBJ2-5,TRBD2,TGTGCCAGCAGTTCAACCGGGACTAGCCAAGAGACCCAGTACTTC,CASSSTGTSQETQYF
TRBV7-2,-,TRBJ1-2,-,TGTGCCAGCGGAATACAGGGAATACAACTCCCATTCTTC,CASGIQGIQLPFF